The 16 T cell receptor beta chains reported below all come from one sample, sequenced in a study of CD4 T cells in relation to SARS-CoV-2 and coronaviruses. Here immunoSEQ multiplex PCR was the method, and the copy in TCRdb shows in-frame clones only, minus some. The sample includes 35,000 to 40,000 clones, 85% to 90% of them seen just once. Sequenced sample: memory CD4+ T cells from PBMCs. Receptors were obtained from an adult with COVID-19.

The chain carries TRBV7-2 and TRBJ2-7; no definite D call. This CDR3 spans 12 amino acids. V was shortened by 9 bases and J by 3 bases, with 12 bases between the two germline ends. CDR1 and CDR2 from the germline V gene are SGHTA and FQGNSA. CDR3 residues: CASSKWGYEQYF. CDR3 in DNA: TGTGCCAGTAGTAAGTGGGGCTACGAGCAGTACTTC.

The gene calls are TRBV18 and TRBJ2-3, with 9 bases identical to TRBD1. V lost 8 bases and J lost 6; bases outside the gene matches: 6. This CDR3 is built from 13 residues. Germline assignment: CDR1 KGHSH and CDR2 LQKENI. CDR3 protein: CASAGTGRDTQYF. The CDR3 bases are TGTGCCAGCGCCGGGACAGGGCGGGATACGCAGTATTTT.

V gene TRBV7-9 combines with J gene TRBJ1-2, with 7 bases identical to TRBD1. This CDR3 contains 14 residues. The V segment lost 5 bases and the J segment 8 bases; nucleotides outside the gene matches: 11. Germline CDR1 and CDR2: SEHNR and FQNEAQ (reference sequence). Here the CDR3 reads CASSAGQLGSGYTF. CDR3 DNA: TGTGCCAGCAGCGCGGGACAGCTCGGTTCAGGCTACACCTTC.

The V gene is TRBV5-5, the J gene TRBJ2-3; 9 bases match TRBD1. Losses at the gene ends were 5 bases for V and 6 bases for J; bases not matched to a gene: 7. From germline, CDR1 is SGHKS and CDR2 YYEKEE (reference sequence). This CDR3 has 14 residues. CDR3 loop: CASRSDRGGDTQYF. The CDR3 nucleotides read TGTGCCAGCAGATCTGACAGGGGGGGGGATACGCAGTATTTT.

V usage is TRBV2 and J usage is TRBJ2-1, with 9 nucleotides matching TRBD2. V gave up 3 bases and J gave up 4 bases; unmatched junction bases: 4. This CDR3 spans 15 amino acids. Germline CDR1 and CDR2: SNHLY and FYNNEI. The CDR3 spells CASSEGRGGYNEQFF. CDR3 DNA: TGTGCCAGCAGTGAGGGGCGGGGGGGTTACAATGAGCAGTTCTTC.

This rearrangement joins TRBV7-8 to TRBJ1-2; a possible D gene is TRBD1 (5 bases). The CDR3 consists of 15 residues. Germline-derived CDR1 and CDR2 are SGHVS and FQNEAQ. With 1 base removed from V and 4 bases from J, the gap between germline ends came to 13 bases. Here the CDR3 DNA reads TGTGCCAGCAGCTTAGGGCTCCGACAGTTCTATGGCTACACCTTC. As protein: CASSLGLRQFYGYTF.

The V and J genes are TRBV11-2 and TRBJ1-4, with D uncertain. The germline gives CDR1 SGHAT, CDR2 FQNNGV. This CDR3 has 15 residues. V lost 0 bases, J lost 8 bases, and 13 bases lay in between. The CDR3 DNA reads TGTGCCAGCAGCTTAGAACCAAACTCGAGGGAAAAACTGTTTTTT. Translated: CASSLEPNSREKLFF. Supplemented by reference TRBV11-2 and TRBJ1-4, the full variable domain reads EAGVAQSPRYKIIEKRQSVAFWCNPISGHATLYWYQQILGQGPKLLIQFQNNGVVDDSQLPKDRFSAERLKGVDSTLKIQPAKLEDSAVYLCASSLEPNSREKLFFGSGTQLSVL.

V gene TRBV13 combines with J gene TRBJ2-7, with D perhaps TRBD1 or TRBD2 (5 bases each). The CDR3 sequence is 14 residues long. The V end lost 6 bases, the J end lost 7 bases, and 19 bases lay between the germline ends. Germline CDR1 is PRHDT and CDR2 is FYEKMQ (reference sequence). The CDR3 sequence is CASRRSGPLVEQYF. CDR3 coding DNA: TGTGCCAGCAGACGCTCGGGGCCTCTGGTTGAGCAGTACTTC.

The V and J genes are TRBV7-6 and TRBJ1-5, with 7 bases aligning to TRBD1. From germline, CDR1 is SGHVS and CDR2 FNYEAQ. The V and J ends lost 1 base and 4 bases, in that order; junction bases with no gene match: 7. This CDR3 is built from 16 residues. The CDR3 loop is CASSLGTGSVNQPQHF. The CDR3, as DNA: TGTGCCAGCAGCTTAGGGACAGGCTCGGTTAATCAGCCCCAGCATTTT.

This chain links TRBV19 with TRBJ2-3, with 7 bases that match TRBD2. This CDR3 is built from 17 residues. Trimming removed 4 bases from V and 3 bases from J; junction bases left unmatched: 13. From germline, CDR1 is LNHDA and CDR2 SQIVND (reference sequence). The CDR3: CASSTYSGTTTTDTQYF. The CDR3 DNA reads as TGTGCCAGTAGTACATATTCCGGGACTACCACAACAGATACGCAGTATTTT. Full variable domain (rest looked up from reference TRBV19 and TRBJ2-3): DGGITQSPKYLFRKEGQNVTLSCEQNLNHDAMYWYRQDPGQGLRLIYYSQIVNDFQKGDIAEGYSVSREKKESFPLTVTSAQKNPTAFYLCASSTYSGTTTTDTQYFGPGTRLTVL.

This clone has a handful of counts. The chain recombines TRBV6-6 with TRBJ1-5, with D unresolved. V was shortened by 2 bases and J by 8 bases, with 7 bases between the two germline ends. Germline CDR1 and CDR2: MNHNY and SVGAGI (reference sequence). The CDR3 is made up of 12 amino acids. The CDR3 loop is CASSYPPEPQHF. CDR3 DNA sequence: TGTGCCAGCAGTTACCCCCCCGAGCCCCAGCATTTT.

This clone was detected once. V gene TRBV27 combines with J gene TRBJ2-7; the D gene could be TRBD1 or TRBD2 (6 bases each). The germline CDR1 and CDR2 sequences are MNHEY and SMNVEV (reference sequence). V dropped 4 bases and J dropped 2 bases, with 12 bases sitting between them. The CDR3 spans 14 residues. The CDR3: CASSSSRGPYEQYF. CDR3 sequence (DNA): TGTGCCAGCAGTTCCTCCCGGGGGCCCTACGAGCAGTACTTC.

The chain uses TRBV5-1 and TRBJ2-3; possibly TRBD1 for D (5 bases). This CDR3 region has 12 residues. Deletions cut 6 bases from V and 7 bases from J, with 12 bases between. Germline V gene lookup returns CDR1 SGHRS and CDR2 YFSETQ. The CDR3 region is CASTVPGNTQYF. CDR3 coding DNA: TGCGCCAGCACGGTTCCAGGGAATACGCAGTATTTT.

The gene calls are TRBV11-1 and TRBJ2-1, with a tentative D call TRBD1 (8 bases). The CDR3 runs 15 residues. Per the germline V gene, CDR1 is SGHAT and CDR2 is FQDESV (reference sequence). V was clipped by 0 bases and J by 6 bases, with 12 bases between them. The CDR3 here is CASSLARGTGNEQFF. Here the CDR3 DNA reads TGTGCCAGCAGCTTAGCGCGGGGGACAGGCAATGAGCAGTTCTTC.

The chain has TRBV5-8 and TRBJ2-1; 8 nucleotides line up with TRBD2. The CDR3 runs 13 residues. The trim removed 6 bases at V and 6 bases at J, leaving 5 bases unmatched. In germline, CDR1 is SGHTS, CDR2 YDEGEE. The CDR3 nucleotides read TGTGCCAGCAACCTACTAGCGGTCAATGAGCAGTTCTTC. This gives the protein CASNLLAVNEQFF.

The rearrangement links TRBV2 to TRBJ2-7; the match to TRBD1 covers 7 bases. The V segment lost 6 bases and the J segment 2 bases; nucleotides outside the gene matches: 1. CDR1 and CDR2 from the germline V gene are SNHLY and FYNNEI. The CDR3 runs 12 residues. The CDR3 DNA follows: TGTGCCAGCAGAGGACAGGCCTACGAGCAGTACTTC. This sequence encodes CASRGQAYEQYF.